The source of this T cell receptor beta chain is a study of neurological immune-mediated disorders. cDNA synthesis was performed by 5'RACE with 10-nucleotide random UMIs. One entry per CDR3 protein results from TCRdb running MiXCR on the 5' RACE reads. The sample contains roughly 74,000 distinct CDR3 sequences, approximately 5.2% of which appear only once. From germline, CDR1 is MGHDK and CDR2 SYGVNS. Trimming removed 3 bases at V and 0 bases at J, with 15 bases between. The CDR3 consists of 17 residues. General study findings and limits: The repertoires of 18 of 34 multiple sclerosis patients were placed by phylogenetic grouping in a single related-CDR3 cluster, which may be a signature. Levels of TCR clonal expansion peaked in HTLV-1-associated myelopathy and reached their lowest in multiple sclerosis, under those of healthy controls.

The sample holds many counts of this clonotype. The antigen is not known. The sequenced sample consisted of PBMCs. The receptor's source is a man in his late teens or twenties with multiple sclerosis. The chain is built from TRBV25-1 and TRBJ2-1, with D perhaps TRBD1 or TRBD2 (5 bases each). The CDR3 DNA reads as TGTGCCAGCAGTGACCTCAAACCAGGGAGCTCCTACAATGAGCAGTTCTTC. Translating it yields CASSDLKPGSSYNEQFF.